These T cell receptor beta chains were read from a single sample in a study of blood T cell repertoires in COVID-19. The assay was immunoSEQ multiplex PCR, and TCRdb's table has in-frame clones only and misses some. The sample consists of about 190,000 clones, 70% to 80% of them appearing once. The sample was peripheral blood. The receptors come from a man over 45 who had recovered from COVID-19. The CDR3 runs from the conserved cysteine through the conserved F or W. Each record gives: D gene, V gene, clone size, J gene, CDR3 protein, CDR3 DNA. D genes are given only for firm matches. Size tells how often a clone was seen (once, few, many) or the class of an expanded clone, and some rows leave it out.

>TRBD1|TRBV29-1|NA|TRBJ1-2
CSVAPFGQVLDGYTF
TGCAGCGTCGCCCCTTTTGGACAGGTTCTTGATGGCTACACCTTC
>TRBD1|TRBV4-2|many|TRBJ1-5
CASSQDTTGDQPQHF
TGTGCCAGCAGCCAAGATACAACAGGGGATCAGCCCCAGCATTTT
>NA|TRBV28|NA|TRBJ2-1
CASSLRGSSYNEQFF
TGTGCCAGCAGTTTACGTGGGAGTTCCTACAATGAGCAGTTCTTC
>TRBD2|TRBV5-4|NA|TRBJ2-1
CASSFSGRGYNEQFF
TGTGCCAGCAGCTTTAGCGGGAGGGGCTACAATGAGCAGTTCTTC
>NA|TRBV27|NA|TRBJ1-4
CASTSRGESNEKLFF
TGTGCCAGCACCTCTCGCGGGGAATCTAATGAAAAACTGTTTTTT
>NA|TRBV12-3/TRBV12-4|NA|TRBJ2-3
CASASADTQYF
TGTGCCAGCGCCTCGGCAGATACGCAGTATTTT
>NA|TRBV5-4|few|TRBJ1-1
CASSLAQGITFF
TGTGCCAGCAGCTTGGCACAGGGTATCACTTTCTTT
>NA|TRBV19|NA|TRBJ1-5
CASNVSGGRGQPQHF
TGTGCCAGTAATGTCTCAGGTGGTCGGGGTCAGCCCCAGCATTTT
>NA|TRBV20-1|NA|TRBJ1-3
CSASVARNTIYF
TGCAGTGCTAGTGTGGCAAGAAACACCATATATTTT
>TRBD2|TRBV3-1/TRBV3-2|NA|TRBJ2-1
CASSQLSAGWGRGNEQFF
TGTGCCAGCAGCCAACTGTCAGCGGGATGGGGTCGGGGCAATGAGCAGTTCTTC
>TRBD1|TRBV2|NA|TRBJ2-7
CASRTGGSYEQYF
TGTGCCAGCAGGACAGGGGGCTCCTACGAGCAGTACTTC
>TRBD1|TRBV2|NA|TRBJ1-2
CASSKGDRVRYTF
TGTGCCAGCAGCAAGGGGGACAGGGTTAGATACACCTTC
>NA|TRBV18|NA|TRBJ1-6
CASSPNTNSPLHF
TGTGCCAGCTCACCGAACACGAATTCACCCCTCCACTTT
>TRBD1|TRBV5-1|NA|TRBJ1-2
CASSRDRSVDGYTF
TGCGCCAGCAGCCGGGACAGGAGCGTTGATGGCTACACCTTC
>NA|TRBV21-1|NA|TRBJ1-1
CASRTGGNTEAFF
TGTGCCAGCAGGACAGGGGGCAACACTGAAGCTTTCTTT
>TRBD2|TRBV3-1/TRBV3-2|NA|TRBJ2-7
CASNEGTSGYNEQYF
TGTGCCAGCAACGAAGGGACTAGCGGGTATAACGAGCAGTACTTC
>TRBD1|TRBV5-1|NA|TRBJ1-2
CASTPGQGTYGYTF
TGCGCCAGCACCCCGGGACAGGGTACCTATGGCTACACCTTC
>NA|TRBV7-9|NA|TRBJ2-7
CASSPRSYYEQYF
TGTGCCAGCAGCCCCCGTTCGTACTACGAGCAGTACTTC
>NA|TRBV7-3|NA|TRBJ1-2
CASSSDWGHGYTF
TGTGCCAGCAGCTCCGATTGGGGGCATGGCTACACCTTC
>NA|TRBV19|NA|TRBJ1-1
CASSIGQGTQVAFF
TGTGCCAGTAGTATCGGGCAGGGGACGCAAGTAGCTTTCTTT
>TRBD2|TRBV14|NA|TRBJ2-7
CASSQGSASGYYEQYF
TGTGCCAGCAGCCAAGGGTCGGCTAGCGGATACTACGAGCAGTACTTC
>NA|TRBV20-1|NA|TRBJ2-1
CSASMDSALYNEQFF
TGCAGTGCTAGTATGGACTCCGCTTTGTACAATGAGCAGTTCTTC
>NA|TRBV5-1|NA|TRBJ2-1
CASSDPSRSSYNEQFF
TGCGCCAGCAGCGACCCCTCTCGGAGCTCCTACAATGAGCAGTTCTTC
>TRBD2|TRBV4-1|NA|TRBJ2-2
CASSHVLAANTGELFF
TGCGCCAGCAGCCACGTACTAGCGGCGAACACCGGGGAGCTGTTTTTT
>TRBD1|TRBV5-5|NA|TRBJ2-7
CASSPDRGLYEQYF
TGTGCCAGCAGCCCGGACAGGGGACTATACGAGCAGTACTTC
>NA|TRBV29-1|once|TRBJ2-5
CSAALRETQYF
TGCAGCGCCGCCTTGAGGGAGACCCAGTACTTC